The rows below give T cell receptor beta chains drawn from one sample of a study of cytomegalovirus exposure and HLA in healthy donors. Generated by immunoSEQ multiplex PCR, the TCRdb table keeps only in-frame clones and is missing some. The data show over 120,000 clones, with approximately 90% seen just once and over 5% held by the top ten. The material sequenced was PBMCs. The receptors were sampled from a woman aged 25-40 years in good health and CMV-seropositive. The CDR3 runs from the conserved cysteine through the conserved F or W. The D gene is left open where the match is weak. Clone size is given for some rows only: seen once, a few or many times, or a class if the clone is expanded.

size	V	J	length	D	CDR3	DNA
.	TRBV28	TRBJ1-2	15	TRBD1	CASSLWRDSAYGYTF	TGTGCCAGCAGTTTATGGCGGGACAGTGCCTATGGCTACACCTTC
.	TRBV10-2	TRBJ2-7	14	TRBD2	CASSAASGSYEQYF	TGCGCCAGCAGTGCAGCTAGCGGGAGCTACGAGCAGTACTTC
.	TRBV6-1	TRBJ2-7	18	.	CASSVLSRSSPDSVEQYF	TGTGCCAGTAGTGTACTAAGCCGGTCCAGCCCCGACTCTGTCGAGCAGTACTTC
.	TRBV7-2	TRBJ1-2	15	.	CASSSTRGFDYGYTF	TGTGCCAGCAGCTCAACCAGGGGCTTTGACTATGGCTACACCTTC
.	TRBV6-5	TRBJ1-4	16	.	CASSYSGDGLHEKLFF	TGTGCCAGCAGTTACTCTGGAGACGGCTTGCATGAAAAACTGTTTTTT
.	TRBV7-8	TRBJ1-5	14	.	CAPRGGGRDQPQHF	TGTGCCCCCAGAGGGGGTGGAAGGGATCAGCCCCAGCATTTT
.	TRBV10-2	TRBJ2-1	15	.	CASSDQGNSNNEQFF	TGCGCCAGCAGTGATCAGGGTAATTCAAACAATGAGCAGTTCTTC
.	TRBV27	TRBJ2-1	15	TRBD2	CASRTMAGDYTEQFF	TGTGCCAGCAGGACGATGGCGGGGGACTACACTGAGCAGTTCTTC
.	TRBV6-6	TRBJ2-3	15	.	CASSYSGVSTDTQYF	TGTGCCAGCAGTTACTCGGGCGTTTCCACAGATACGCAGTATTTT
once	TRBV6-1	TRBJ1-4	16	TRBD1	CASSEGALGQGVKLFF	TGTGCCAGCAGTGAAGGAGCCCTTGGACAGGGAGTAAAACTGTTTTTT
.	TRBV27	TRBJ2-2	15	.	CASSRRTTNTGELFF	TGTGCCAGCAGTCGTCGGACAACGAACACCGGGGAGCTGTTTTTT
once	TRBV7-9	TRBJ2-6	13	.	CASSTAGANVLTF	TGTGCCAGCAGCACGGCTGGGGCCAACGTCCTGACTTTC
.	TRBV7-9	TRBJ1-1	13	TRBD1	CASLQGAGAEAFF	TGTGCCAGCCTACAGGGGGCCGGCGCTGAAGCTTTCTTT
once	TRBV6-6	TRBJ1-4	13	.	CAKAPTGTGELFF	TGTGCCAAGGCCCCGACAGGCACCGGGGAACTGTTTTTT
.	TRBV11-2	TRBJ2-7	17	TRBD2	CASSLTWASGGSYEQYF	TGTGCCAGCAGCTTAACGTGGGCGAGCGGGGGTTCCTACGAGCAGTACTTC
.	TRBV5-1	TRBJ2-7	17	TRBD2	CASSLRLAGARTYEQYF	TGCGCCAGCAGCCTGCGACTAGCGGGGGCCCGGACCTACGAGCAGTACTTC
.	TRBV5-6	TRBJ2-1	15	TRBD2	CASSPLAEWRHEQFF	TGTGCCAGCAGCCCACTAGCGGAGTGGCGTCATGAGCAGTTCTTC
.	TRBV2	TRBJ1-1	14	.	CASSKEAGGTEAFF	TGTGCCAGCAGTAAAGAAGCGGGGGGCACTGAAGCTTTCTTT
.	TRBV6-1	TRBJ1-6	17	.	CASSDRLTSSYNSPLHF	TGTGCCAGCAGTGACAGGTTGACGAGCTCCTATAATTCACCCCTCCACTTT
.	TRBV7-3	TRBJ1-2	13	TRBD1	CASSLRQGYGYTF	TGTGCCAGCAGCTTAAGACAGGGGTATGGCTACACCTTC
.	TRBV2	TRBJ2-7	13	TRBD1	CASRYRGPYEQYF	TGTGCCAGCAGATACAGGGGACCCTACGAGCAGTACTTC
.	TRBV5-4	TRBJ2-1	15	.	CASSLDGGSYNEQFF	TGTGCCAGCAGCTTGGACGGGGGCTCCTACAATGAGCAGTTCTTC
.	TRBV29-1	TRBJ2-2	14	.	CSVELPGNTGELFF	TGCAGCGTTGAACTTCCAGGGAACACCGGGGAGCTGTTTTTT
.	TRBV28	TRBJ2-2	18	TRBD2	CASSLAATSGRWTGELFF	TGTGCCAGCAGCCTTGCTGCCACTAGCGGGAGGTGGACCGGGGAGCTGTTTTTT
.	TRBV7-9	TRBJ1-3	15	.	CASSLVGGAGHTIYF	TGTGCCAGCAGCTTGGTGGGAGGGGCCGGACACACCATATATTTT
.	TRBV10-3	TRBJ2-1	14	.	CAISAQDRNNEQFF	TGTGCCATCAGTGCCCAGGACAGAAACAATGAGCAGTTCTTC
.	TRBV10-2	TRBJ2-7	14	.	CASSESKSSYEQYF	TGCGCCAGCAGTGAATCCAAATCTAGCTACGAGCAGTACTTC
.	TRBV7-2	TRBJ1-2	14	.	CASSQYRDAYGYTF	TGTGCCAGCAGTCAATACAGGGACGCCTATGGCTACACCTTC
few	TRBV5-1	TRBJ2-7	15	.	CASSLLGDRSYEQYF	TGCGCCAGCAGCTTGCTAGGGGATAGATCCTACGAGCAGTACTTC
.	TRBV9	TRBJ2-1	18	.	CASSVESSAPSSYNEQFF	TGTGCCAGCAGCGTAGAGAGTAGCGCCCCAAGCTCCTACAATGAGCAGTTCTTC
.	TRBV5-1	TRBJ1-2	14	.	CASSPPNREYGYTF	TGCGCCAGCAGCCCCCCGAACAGAGAGTATGGCTACACCTTC
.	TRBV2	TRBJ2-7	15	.	CASSEREGEGNEQYF	TGTGCCAGCAGTGAAAGAGAGGGGGAGGGCAACGAGCAGTACTTC
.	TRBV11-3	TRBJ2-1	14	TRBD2	CASSTADSGREQFF	TGTGCCAGCAGCACAGCCGATAGCGGGAGGGAGCAGTTCTTC
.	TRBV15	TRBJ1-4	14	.	CATIPTGGNEKLFF	TGTGCCACCATTCCGACAGGCGGAAATGAAAAACTGTTTTTT
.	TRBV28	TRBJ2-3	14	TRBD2	CASSRAGNTDTQYF	TGTGCCAGCAGTCGAGCGGGGAACACAGATACGCAGTATTTT
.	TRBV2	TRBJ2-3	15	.	CASPGGQSSRDTQYF	TGTGCCAGCCCCGGGGGACAGAGCTCGCGGGATACGCAGTATTTT
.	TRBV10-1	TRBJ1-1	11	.	CASSGGTEAFF	TGCGCCAGCAGTGGAGGGACTGAAGCTTTCTTT
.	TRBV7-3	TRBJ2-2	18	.	CASSLIGGGQTNTGELFF	TGTGCCAGCAGCTTAATAGGAGGGGGACAGACGAACACCGGGGAGCTGTTTTTT
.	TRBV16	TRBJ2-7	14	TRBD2	CASSHLAGAYEQYF	TGTGCCAGCAGCCACCTAGCGGGAGCCTACGAGCAGTACTTC
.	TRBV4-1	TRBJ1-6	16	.	CASSQVRTGENSPLHF	TGCGCCAGCAGCCAGGTTAGAACGGGGGAGAATTCACCCCTCCACTTT
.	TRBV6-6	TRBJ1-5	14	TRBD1	CASEGAGSNQPQHF	TGTGCCAGCGAGGGGGCAGGGTCCAATCAGCCCCAGCATTTT
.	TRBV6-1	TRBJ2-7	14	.	CASTTRVTEYEQYF	TGTGCCAGCACAACGAGGGTGACCGAATACGAGCAGTACTTC